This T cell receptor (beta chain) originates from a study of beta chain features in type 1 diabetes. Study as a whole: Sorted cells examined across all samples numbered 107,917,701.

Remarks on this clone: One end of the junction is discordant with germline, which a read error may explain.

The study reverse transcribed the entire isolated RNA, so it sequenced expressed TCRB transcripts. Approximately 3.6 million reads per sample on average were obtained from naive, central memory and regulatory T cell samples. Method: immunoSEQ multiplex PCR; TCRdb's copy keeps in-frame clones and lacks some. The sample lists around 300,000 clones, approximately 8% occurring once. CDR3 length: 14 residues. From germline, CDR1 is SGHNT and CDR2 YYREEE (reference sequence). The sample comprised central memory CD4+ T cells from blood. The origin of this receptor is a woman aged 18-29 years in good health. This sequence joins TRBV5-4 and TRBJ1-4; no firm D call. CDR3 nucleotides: TGCGCCAGCAGCCAAGGGCAGTTTAATGAAAAACTGTTTTTT. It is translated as CASSQGQFNEKLFF.